This T cell receptor beta chain was sequenced in a study of blood T cell repertoires in COVID-19. In the study overall: COVID-19 samples from acute and convalescent phases originated in the United States, Italy and Spain. Sample material is recorded as cDNA or gDNA derived from T cells, B-cell-depleted T cells, or PBMCs.

V shed 0 bases and J 5 bases; nucleotides not matched to a gene: 13. This CDR3 spans 18 amino acids. Germline CDR1 SNHLY, CDR2 FYNNEI. The authors' processing: Amplified reference gene primers provided the basis for estimating nucleated cell counts. Libraries were prepared by immunoSEQ multiplex PCR; TCRdb keeps only in-frame clonotypes and omits some of them. V, J and clone size reflect that table, while D and trimming were determined from the DNA. The sample holds over 300,000 clones, roughly 90% seen once. The chain carries TRBV2 and TRBJ2-5; 9 bases are a match to TRBD2. The sample comprised peripheral blood. The TCR originated in a man aged 18 to 29 who had recovered from COVID-19. The CDR3 here is CASSEAPGGGRALETQYF. The DNA of the CDR3 is TGTGCCAGCAGTGAAGCGCCGGGGGGCGGGAGGGCCCTGGAGACCCAGTACTTC.